The 11 T cell receptor beta chains listed next were all sequenced from one sample in a study of Ad26.COV2.S vaccination and SARS-CoV-2 variants. Noted treatment: roughly 19 received Ad26.COV2.S at low or high dose, single or two shots; about 5 received placebo; per-sample allocation not given. Sampling happened 63 days after the first vaccine or placebo injection. Profiled with immunoSEQ multiplex PCR; TCRdb holds only in-frame clones, not every one. This table holds 410,000 or so clones, around 92% found once. The sequencing used peripheral blood, collected in a trial of Ad26.COV2.S vaccine versus placebo. These receptors were taken from a person aged 18 to 65 who received the Ad26.COV2.S COVID-19 vaccine or a placebo.

This clone was recorded once. The chain is built from TRBV5-1 and TRBJ2-7; D is perhaps TRBD1 (6 bases). The CDR3 runs 15 residues. From germline, CDR1 is SGHRS and CDR2 YFSETQ. Between the trimmed V and J ends, which lost 4 bases and 3 bases, there was a span of 17 bases. In nucleotides, the CDR3 is TGCGCCAGCAGCCCGACATCGACAGGAGACTACGAGCAGTACTTC. Its translation is CASSPTSTGDYEQYF.

The gene calls are TRBV7-2 and TRBJ1-6; possibly TRBD1 for D (6 bases). The germline V and J ends were trimmed by 1 base and 8 bases, with 9 bases remaining between them. The CDR3 contains 14 residues. Germline-derived CDR1 and CDR2 are SGHTA and FQGNSA. The CDR3 DNA reads as TGTGCCAGCAGCTTAGGACAGGTTTATTCACCCCTCCACTTT. Protein product: CASSLGQVYSPLHF.

The chain recombines TRBV7-9 with TRBJ1-1; no reliable D call. Germline values: CDR1 SEHNR, CDR2 FQNEAQ (reference sequence). V was cut by 4 bases and J by 6 bases, with 9 bases left in between. CDR3 length equals 12 residues. CDR3 bases: TGTGCCAGCAGCTATAGTGTTGCTGAAGCTTTCTTT. Its translation is CASSYSVAEAFF. Filled out from reference TRBV7-9 and TRBJ1-1, the complete variable domain reads DTGVSQNPRHKITKRGQNVTFRCDPISEHNRLYWYRQTLGQGPEFLTYFQNEAQLEKSRLLSDRFSAERPKGSFSTLEIQRTEQGDSAMYLCASSYSVAEAFFGQGTRLTVV.

This chain joins TRBV5-1 and TRBJ2-5, with 10 bases identical to TRBD2. The CDR3 totals 14 residues. Germline V CDR1 and CDR2: SGHRS, YFSETQ. Trimming cost V 4 bases and J 5 bases; bases outside gene matches: 5. As DNA, the CDR3 is TGCGCCAGCAGCAGCGGGGGGGCCGGGGAGACCCAGTACTTC. Translation gives CASSSGGAGETQYF.

The chain carries TRBV12-5 and TRBJ1-1; D unclear. The V gene lost 8 bases and the J gene lost 3 bases, with 7 bases spanning the gap. The CDR3 spans 11 residues. CDR1 LGHNT and CDR2 FRNRAP come from the germline V gene. The CDR3: CASRGDTEAFF. In DNA, the CDR3 is TGTGCTAGTCGGGGAGACACTGAAGCTTTCTTT.

In its sample, this clone was seen a few times. The chain carries TRBV19 and TRBJ2-1; D gene unclear. This CDR3 has 14 amino acids. Germline V gene lookup returns CDR1 LNHDA and CDR2 SQIVND (reference sequence). Trimming cost V 2 bases and J 6 bases, with 11 bases left between them. The CDR3 DNA reads TGTGCCAGTAGTATAAACACGGCCCCCAATGAGCAGTTCTTC. It specifies CASSINTAPNEQFF.

J is TRBJ1-6 and V is TRBV4-3; the D is unclear. From germline, CDR1 is LGHNA and CDR2 YSLEER. The CDR3 covers 18 residues. The V end was cut by 0 bases, the J end by 9 bases, with 21 bases between. CDR3: CASSQDEPRSSGSSPLHF. CDR3 nucleotide sequence: TGCGCCAGCAGCCAAGATGAGCCCAGGTCCTCAGGAAGTTCACCCCTCCACTTT.

The chain employs TRBV6-5 and TRBJ1-5, with a tentative D call TRBD1 (5 bases). The germline CDR1 and CDR2 sequences are MNHEY and SVGAGI. V lost 7 bases, J lost 7 bases, and 20 bases lay in between. The CDR3 length is 15 residues. Here the CDR3 reads CASTQGYGLFQPQHF. DNA of the CDR3: TGTGCCAGCACCCAGGGTTACGGCTTATTCCAGCCCCAGCATTTT.

The gene calls are TRBV7-2 and TRBJ1-1; D is possibly TRBD1 (6 bases). CDR1 is SGHTA and CDR2 is FQGNSA in the germline V gene. The germline V and J ends were trimmed by 5 bases and 4 bases, with 14 bases remaining between them. CDR3 length: 14 amino acids. Written as DNA, the CDR3 is TGTGCCAGCAGCACGCAACAGGGTCCCACTGAAGCTTTCTTT. It translates to CASSTQQGPTEAFF. Full variable domain (rest looked up from reference TRBV7-2 and TRBJ1-1): GAGVSQSPSNKVTEKGKDVELRCDPISGHTALYWYRQSLGQGLEFLIYFQGNSAPDKSGLPSDRFSAERTGGSVSTLTIQRTQQEDSAVYLCASSTQQGPTEAFFGQGTRLTVV.

This clone came up once. The J gene is TRBJ1-2, the V gene TRBV4-3; D remains ambiguous. The germline gives CDR1 LGHNA, CDR2 YSLEER. The V end was cut by 0 bases, the J end by 8 bases, with 4 bases between. The CDR3 is 11 amino acids. The CDR3 region has the DNA TGCGCCAGCAGCCAAGACGGGGGCTACACCTTC. Translation gives CASSQDGGYTF.

This sequence joins TRBV6-6 and TRBJ2-7, with D unresolved. The CDR3 is made up of 12 amino acids. Germline values: CDR1 MNHNY, CDR2 SVGAGI (reference sequence). V gave up 1 base and J gave up 7 bases, with 8 bases separating them. The CDR3 nucleotides read TGTGCCAGCAGTTACTTGTTGGCGGAGCAGTACTTC. It translates to CASSYLLAEQYF.